Below are 15 T cell receptor beta chains sequenced from a single sample in a study of TIL therapy for anti-PD-1-resistant metastatic lung cancer (dated by TCRdb to the early 2020s). The time point label, as the study defines it: pre-treatment sample, taken before nivolumab and TIL therapy. TCR beta CDR3 regions were amplified from genomic DNA by bias-controlled multiplex PCR with the immunoSEQ v3 hsTCRB kit. Imported from immuneACCESS, the table was reduced by TCRdb to in-frame sequences with V and J called. These copies leave out some clones; in studies compared against another copy, an unresolved V gene accounts for under half, and the cause of the remainder is not known. The table for this sample lists about 52,000 clones; around 80% of them were counted only once. Together, the top ten hold about 4.8% of the sample. The material sequenced was blood, taken at baseline. Every receptor here comes from a woman between 30 and 85 years old with non-small cell lung cancer.

This sequence joins TRBV25-1 and TRBJ1-2; D not certain. The CDR3 is made up of 12 amino acids. Trimming removed 2 bases from V and 2 bases from J, with 3 bases in between. Germline V gives CDR1 MGHDK, CDR2 SYGVNS. The chain's CDR3 is CASSEINYGYTF. CDR3 DNA sequence: TGTGCCAGCAGTGAAATAAACTATGGCTACACCTTC.

This sequence joins TRBV5-1 and TRBJ2-5; 7 bases map to TRBD1. CDR1 and CDR2 (germline): SGHRS, YFSETQ. V lost 4 bases to trimming and J lost 2 bases; unmatched junction nucleotides: 5. The CDR3 is made up of 14 amino acids. The CDR3 is CASSIGQVQETQYF. CDR3 nucleotides: TGCGCCAGCAGCATAGGACAGGTTCAAGAGACCCAGTACTTC.

The rearrangement uses TRBV19 and TRBJ2-1; D is uncertain. CDR1 and CDR2 (germline): LNHDA, SQIVND (reference sequence). The CDR3 is 15 amino acids. Trimming removed 5 bases at V and 6 bases at J, with 17 bases between. The CDR3 DNA is TGTGCCAGTAGTTTCAGGTCCCCTCCGGGCAATGAGCAGTTCTTC. Translation gives CASSFRSPPGNEQFF.

This clone was seen a few times. The rearrangement uses TRBV5-1 and TRBJ1-6, with TRBD1 as a possible D gene (6 bases). Germline CDR1 and CDR2: SGHRS and YFSETQ. Between the trimmed V and J ends, which lost 4 bases and 5 bases, there was a span of 13 bases. The CDR3 sequence is 15 residues long. The CDR3 sequence is CASSTYQGNNSPLHF. As DNA, the CDR3 is TGCGCCAGCAGCACCTACCAGGGGAATAATTCACCCCTCCACTTT.

The chain carries TRBV9 and TRBJ1-3, with TRBD1 as a possible D gene (5 bases). Germline V gene lookup returns CDR1 SGDLS and CDR2 YYNGEE. The V and J ends lost 0 bases and 4 bases respectively, with 14 bases between them. The CDR3 spans 16 residues. The CDR3 here is CASSVEAGRWGNTIYF. CDR3 nucleotides: TGTGCCAGCAGCGTAGAGGCGGGACGCTGGGGAAACACCATATATTTT.

This clone was observed a few times. This rearrangement joins TRBV5-4 to TRBJ2-1; TRBD1 agrees at 9 bases. Losses at the gene ends were 5 bases for V and 2 bases for J; bases not matched to a gene: 8. In germline, CDR1 is SGHNT, CDR2 YYREEE (reference sequence). The CDR3 extends over 16 amino acids. The CDR3 reads CASSRTGQGTYNEQFF. CDR3 bases: TGTGCCAGCAGTCGTACCGGACAGGGGACCTACAATGAGCAGTTCTTC.

This sequence joins TRBV4-2 and TRBJ1-2; 8 bases align to TRBD1. The CDR3 has 16 amino acids. With 5 bases clipped from V and 7 bases from J, the junction kept 15 bases outside the gene matches. From germline, CDR1 is LGHNA and CDR2 YNFKEQ. The CDR3 DNA reads TGTGCCAGCAGCTCCTACTTCCAGGGGGCGTTAAGTGGCTACACCTTC. It specifies CASSSYFQGALSGYTF.

The chain is built from TRBV29-1 and TRBJ2-3; the match to TRBD2 covers 9 bases. The CDR3 extends over 15 amino acids. V was clipped by 0 bases and J by 2 bases; unmatched bases: 3. Looked up from germline, CDR1 is SQVTM and CDR2 is ANQGSEA. CDR3: CSVEDPSGNTDTQYF. The CDR3 nucleotides read TGCAGCGTTGAAGACCCTAGCGGGAACACAGATACGCAGTATTTT.

This clone was observed a handful of times. This chain joins TRBV5-1 and TRBJ2-1; 10 bases agree with TRBD2. Germline V CDR1 and CDR2: SGHRS, YFSETQ. The ends lost 1 base at V and 6 bases at J; junction bases unmatched: 7. The length of the CDR3 is 16 residues. The CDR3 region is CASSLTSGMGFNEQFF. In DNA, the CDR3 is TGCGCCAGCAGCTTGACTAGCGGGATGGGGTTCAATGAGCAGTTCTTC.

The chain recombines TRBV9 with TRBJ2-3, with 7 nucleotides matching TRBD1. The CDR3 is 17 amino acids. Trimming took 3 bases from V and 2 from J; bases not matched to a gene: 12. Germline CDR1 and CDR2: SGDLS and YYNGEE. CDR3 protein: CASSAQGQAHFTDTQYF. In DNA, the CDR3 is TGTGCCAGCAGCGCCCAAGGACAGGCCCACTTCACAGATACGCAGTATTTT.

This chain links TRBV7-8 with TRBJ1-2; D is uncertain. Germline V lookup: CDR1 SGHVS, CDR2 FQNEAQ. Trimming stripped 1 base from V and 5 bases from J, with 11 bases between. The CDR3 is 14 amino acids. CDR3 nucleotide sequence: TGTGCCAGCAGCTTAGAGGGCGGGATTTATGGCTACACCTTC. Amino acids: CASSLEGGIYGYTF.

J is TRBJ1-5 and V is TRBV27, with D unresolved. This CDR3 comprises 17 residues. Germline CDR1 MNHEY, CDR2 SMNVEV (reference sequence). Trimming took off 5 bases at V and 5 bases at J, with 22 bases between the two ends. The CDR3, as DNA: TGTGCCAGCAGTCCCCTTGTTGTTACAGTTCTCGATCAGCCCCAGCATTTT. This sequence encodes CASSPLVVTVLDQPQHF.

The chain couples TRBV30 to TRBJ2-1; D unresolved. CDR1 is GTSNPN and CDR2 is SVGIG in the germline V gene (reference sequence). CDR3 length: 13 residues. The DNA of the CDR3 is TGTGCAATGTACAAACAAATTACCAATGAGCAGTTCTTC. The encoded protein is CAMYKQITNEQFF.

The V gene is TRBV7-6, the J gene TRBJ2-3; TRBD2 matches at 7 bases. Germline assignment: CDR1 SGHVS and CDR2 FNYEAQ. The V gene end was trimmed by 6 bases and the J gene end by 6 bases; junction bases not matched to a gene: 12. The CDR3 loop spans 15 amino acids. Here the CDR3 DNA reads TGTGCCAGCAGTCCCCGGGCTAGCGGCATGGATACGCAGTATTTT. It specifies CASSPRASGMDTQYF.

The chain has TRBV25-1 and TRBJ2-2; TRBD1 aligns across 7 bases. After removal of 3 bases from V and 7 bases from J, the junction contained 2 bases not matched to a gene. Germline lookup yields CDR1 MGHDK and CDR2 SYGVNS. The CDR3 runs to 13 residues. Written as DNA, the CDR3 is TGTGCCAGCAGTGAGACAGGGTTCGGGGAGCTGTTTTTT. Translated: CASSETGFGELFF.